One sample yielded the 14 T cell receptor beta chains listed below, sequenced in a study of blood T cell repertoires in COVID-19. Method: immunoSEQ multiplex PCR; TCRdb's copy keeps in-frame clones and lacks some. The table lists over 300,000 clones, 70% to 90% of them singletons. The sample consisted of PBMCs or T cells enriched from blood (not recorded which). These receptors originate from a woman in her forties who had recovered from COVID-19.

The CDR3 bases are TGTGCCAGCACCCCCAGGGGGGCGACTGAAGCTTTCTTT. This encodes CASTPRGATEAFF. The chain links TRBV27 to TRBJ1-1; 7 bases fit TRBD1. With 7 bases clipped from V and 5 bases from J, the junction kept 7 bases outside the gene matches. The CDR3 is 13 amino acids. Germline V lookup: CDR1 MNHEY, CDR2 SMNVEV (reference sequence).

The chain combines TRBV29-1 with TRBJ1-1, with 9 bases aligning to TRBD1. With 0 bases clipped from V and 4 bases from J, the junction kept 3 bases outside the gene matches. Germline CDR1 reads SQVTM; CDR2 reads ANQGSEA. The CDR3 totals 14 residues. CDR3 DNA: TGCAGCGTTGAAGATGGGGGACAGGGCACTGAAGCTTTCTTT. Its translation is CSVEDGGQGTEAFF.

V usage is TRBV5-6 and J usage is TRBJ2-7, with TRBD2 matching 8 bases. Unmatched junction bases numbered 4, after V lost 1 base and J lost 4 bases. The CDR3 totals 14 residues. Per the germline V gene, CDR1 is SGHDT and CDR2 is YYEEEE. CDR3 DNA: TGTGCCAGCAGCTTGCCGGGACTAGTTTACGAGCAGTACTTC. It translates to CASSLPGLVYEQYF.

The chain links TRBV7-9 to TRBJ1-5; tentative D call: TRBD1 (5 bases). V shed 4 bases and J shed 5 bases, with 18 bases lying between them. The CDR3 is 16 residues long. CDR1 is SEHNR and CDR2 is FQNEAQ in the germline V gene (reference sequence). The DNA of the CDR3 is TGTGCCAGCAGCTCCCCCTCCGGAGACAGAGATCAGCCCCAGCATTTT. It is translated as CASSSPSGDRDQPQHF. Looking up the rest from reference TRBV7-9 and TRBJ1-5 gives the full variable domain: DTGVSQNPRHKITKRGQNVTFRCDPISEHNRLYWYRQTLGQGPEFLTYFQNEAQLEKSRLLSDRFSAERPKGSFSTLEIQRTEQGDSAMYLCASSSPSGDRDQPQHFGDGTRLSIL.

The rearrangement joins TRBV28 to TRBJ1-2; tentative D call: TRBD1 (6 bases). The germline gives CDR1 MDHEN, CDR2 SYDVKM. Trimming took 3 bases from V and 2 from J, leaving 10 bases between them. This CDR3 has 14 amino acids. The CDR3 DNA sequence: TGTGCCAGCAGTTTCCCCGGACAGAACTATGGCTACACCTTC. It translates to CASSFPGQNYGYTF.

The rearrangement links TRBV19 to TRBJ1-2; D call uncertain. CDR1 is LNHDA and CDR2 is SQIVND in the germline V gene (reference sequence). This CDR3 region has 15 residues. V shed 6 bases and J shed 4 bases, with 18 bases lying between them. CDR3 in DNA: TGTGCCAGTAGCCCGGGAGGTGATCCCCGCTATGGCTACACCTTC. This sequence encodes CASSPGGDPRYGYTF.

The chain recombines TRBV6-5 with TRBJ2-5; 7 bases match TRBD2. Trimming took 4 bases from V and 7 from J; bases not matched to a gene: 9. The CDR3 is made up of 14 amino acids. In germline, CDR1 is MNHEY, CDR2 SVGAGI. For the CDR3, the DNA is TGTGCCAGCAGTTTTGCTCGGGGGGAGAGGACCCAGTACTTC. Protein: CASSFARGERTQYF.

This chain links TRBV5-1 with TRBJ2-2; no firm D call. The V end was cut by 2 bases, the J end by 0 bases, with 8 bases between. The germline V gene has CDR1 SGHRS and CDR2 YFSETQ. CDR3 length equals 15 residues. CDR3: CASSLQRPNTGELFF. The CDR3 nucleotides are TGCGCCAGCAGCTTACAGAGACCGAACACCGGGGAGCTGTTTTTT. The full variable domain, rest sourced from reference TRBV5-1 and TRBJ2-2, is KAGVTQTPRYLIKTRGQQVTLSCSPISGHRSVSWYQQTPGQGLQFLFEYFSETQRNKGNFPGRFSGRQFSNSRSEMNVSTLELGDSALYLCASSLQRPNTGELFFGEGSRLTVL.

The chain couples TRBV12-3 or TRBV12-4 to TRBJ2-1; the D gene is possibly TRBD1 (6 bases). This CDR3 is 13 amino acids long. The V and J ends lost 6 bases and 3 bases respectively, with 9 bases between them. Written as DNA, the CDR3 is TGTGCCAGCAGCAACAGGGACTACAATGAGCAGTTCTTC. This sequence encodes CASSNRDYNEQFF.

This chain joins TRBV7-9 and TRBJ2-3, with 7 bases identical to TRBD2. This CDR3 contains 16 residues. The V segment lost 1 base and the J segment 0 bases; nucleotides outside the gene matches: 4. Germline values: CDR1 SEHNR, CDR2 FQNEAQ (reference sequence). The CDR3 reads CASSLEASGSTDTQYF. For the CDR3, the DNA is TGTGCCAGCAGCTTAGAGGCTAGCGGTAGCACAGATACGCAGTATTTT. Using reference TRBV7-9 and TRBJ2-3 for the parts outside the CDR3, the full variable domain is DTGVSQNPRHKITKRGQNVTFRCDPISEHNRLYWYRQTLGQGPEFLTYFQNEAQLEKSRLLSDRFSAERPKGSFSTLEIQRTEQGDSAMYLCASSLEASGSTDTQYFGPGTRLTVL.

V gene TRBV18 combines with J gene TRBJ2-7, with TRBD1 matching over 10 bases. Germline V gives CDR1 KGHSH, CDR2 LQKENI. The CDR3 consists of 14 residues. V trimming: 4 bases; J trimming: 3 bases; junction bases outside the gene matches: 3. CDR3 protein: CASSQGDRGYEQYF. CDR3 nucleotide sequence: TGTGCCAGCTCACAGGGGGACAGGGGCTACGAGCAGTACTTC.

This clone has only a few counts. The chain recombines TRBV19 with TRBJ2-2; 8 bases agree with TRBD2. The germline V gene encodes CDR1 LNHDA and CDR2 SQIVND (reference sequence). CDR3 length: 16 residues. With V trimmed by 3 bases and J by 3 bases, 6 bases remained unmatched. For the CDR3, the DNA is TGTGCCAGTAGTATGCACGGGAGGGCCGACACCGGGGAGCTGTTTTTT. Translating gives CASSMHGRADTGELFF.

The V and J genes are TRBV6-2 or TRBV6-3 and TRBJ2-2; the match to TRBD1 covers 10 bases. This CDR3 is 14 amino acids long. Losses at the gene ends were 5 bases for V and 5 bases for J; bases not matched to a gene: 2. Germline V gives CDR1 MNHEY, CDR2 SVGEGT. The CDR3 sequence is CASSPGQGTGELFF. In nucleotides, the CDR3 is TGTGCCAGCAGTCCGGGACAGGGGACCGGGGAGCTGTTTTTT.

This sequence joins TRBV2 and TRBJ1-1; D might be TRBD1 (6 bases). The CDR3 totals 12 residues. The V gene's germline CDR1 is SNHLY and CDR2 FYNNEI. Trimming took 6 bases from V and 11 from J, leaving 16 bases between them. The CDR3 protein is CASSRTVRGAFF. CDR3 in DNA: TGTGCCAGCAGCCGGACGGTGAGGGGGGCTTTCTTT.